This TCR beta chain was sequenced in a study of T cell repertoires in cytomegalovirus infection. Overall study: It was recently identified HLA-C-restricted and well-studied HLA-B-restricted CMV epitopes that the study used. Public TCR beta signatures indicated both CMV infection and matching HLA type. General study results and limits: CMV carriers having the relevant HLA were flagged by cumulative public TCR beta family frequency. Ex vivo, HLA-C-restricted CMV-specific TCR beta clonotypes prevailed over the rest of the response.

The sample holds a few counts of this clonotype. Antigen: not known. TCRdb passed the reads through MiXCR, listing each CDR3 protein once. The sample shows some 500,000 distinct CDR3 sequences, about 33% of them seen only once. Germline values: CDR1 SEHNR, CDR2 FQNEAQ (reference sequence). The CDR3 runs to 14 residues. The V segment lost 3 bases and the J segment 9 bases; nucleotides outside the gene matches: 3. This TCR derives from a human donor in good health (CMV status not recorded). Some clones in this sample may be carry-over from other donors' samples. Material: cultured PBMCs, obtained from culture after CMV antigen stimulation. The chain joins TRBV7-9 to TRBJ2-1, with 12 nucleotides matching TRBD2. The CDR3 bases are TGTGCCAGCAGCTTCCTAGCGGGAGGGAGTGAGCAGTTCTTC. Encoded protein: CASSFLAGGSEQFF.